The present T cell receptor beta chain was sequenced within a study of blood T cell repertoires in COVID-19. Study-wide context: Italy, Spain and the United States were the sources of the convalescent and acute COVID-19 samples.

The CDR3 covers 12 residues. The V end lost 6 bases, the J end lost 5 bases, and 10 bases lay between the germline ends. In germline, CDR1 is SGHRS, CDR2 YFSETQ. Original methodology: Amplifying reference gene primers gave estimates of nucleated cell counts. Clones were sequenced by immunoSEQ multiplex PCR, and TCRdb holds only the in-frame ones, with some missing. The DNA gave D and trimming, while V, J and clone size come from that table. The profile covers about 240,000 clones, with roughly 90% appearing a single time and approximately 2.4% taken by the ten largest. The study recruited people aged roughly 18 to 100 years across roughly 23 US areas. Cohort assignment relied on participant-reported clinical history.

V and J are TRBV5-1 and TRBJ2-3; possible D gene TRBD2, 6 bases. This TCR was recovered from a woman aged 30 to 39 with acute COVID-19. Sequencing used PBMCs or T cells enriched from blood (not recorded which). The CDR3 sequence is CASKEGQDTQYF. The CDR3 nucleotides read TGCGCCAGCAAGGAGGGGCAAGATACGCAGTATTTT.